A selection of T cell receptor beta chains follows, all from one sample in a study of a mutant IDH1 vaccine in newly diagnosed glioma. These receptors lack a known antigen. Profiling relied on immunoSEQ multiplex PCR, and the TCRdb table lists in-frame clones only, not all of them. This table has 30,000 to 40,000 clones, more than 70% appearing once. The specimen comprised PBMCs, sampled from a glioma patient whose treatment included an IDH1 peptide vaccine. These receptors were taken from a man aged 35 to 55 with glioma. Each CDR3 is given with its conserved first and last residue. D genes are given only for firm matches. For some rows the clone size is stated as once, few or many, or as a class when expanded; others skip it.

V gene,J gene,clone size,D gene,CDR3 protein,CDR3 DNA
TRBV5-4,TRBJ1-1,NA,TRBD1,CASSLEQGANTEAFF,TGTGCCAGCAGCTTGGAACAGGGGGCGAACACTGAAGCTTTCTTT
TRBV28,TRBJ1-1,NA,NA,CASKGSGRTEAFF,TGTGCCAGCAAAGGGTCAGGGAGGACTGAAGCTTTCTTT
TRBV18,TRBJ1-1,NA,NA,CASSPPGRMNTEAFF,TGTGCCAGCTCACCACCGGGCCGCATGAACACTGAAGCTTTCTTT
TRBV27,TRBJ2-1,NA,TRBD1,CATAADRGSYNEQFF,TGTGCCACCGCCGCGGACAGGGGCTCCTACAATGAGCAGTTCTTC
TRBV2,TRBJ1-3,few,TRBD1,CASRTGVFSGNTIYF,TGTGCCAGCCGGACAGGGGTTTTCTCTGGAAACACCATATATTTT
TRBV7-9,TRBJ1-3,NA,NA,CASSPAPAGSGNTIYF,TGTGCCAGCAGCCCCGCACCAGCGGGATCTGGAAACACCATATATTTT
TRBV4-1,TRBJ2-1,NA,NA,CASSQGANSYNEQFF,TGCGCCAGCAGCCAAGGAGCAAACTCCTACAATGAGCAGTTCTTC
TRBV19,TRBJ1-2,NA,TRBD1,CASSSTSDRAGYTF,TGTGCCAGTAGTTCAACTTCTGACAGGGCTGGCTACACCTTC
TRBV13,TRBJ2-5,NA,NA,CASSLEAQETQYF,TGTGCCAGCAGCTTGGAGGCTCAAGAGACCCAGTACTTC
TRBV6-1,TRBJ1-2,NA,NA,CASSEKGQTYGYTF,TGTGCCAGCAGTGAGAAGGGGCAGACCTATGGCTACACCTTC
TRBV28,TRBJ1-4,NA,NA,CASSLSQLWGEKLFF,TGTGCCAGCAGTTTATCACAGCTTTGGGGGGAAAAACTGTTTTTT
TRBV7-3,TRBJ2-5,NA,TRBD2,CASSRREGETQYF,TGTGCCAGCAGCCGGCGGGAGGGAGAGACCCAGTACTTC
TRBV30,TRBJ1-6,NA,TRBD1,CAWNPGQGVSSPLHF,TGTGCCTGGAACCCGGGACAGGGGGTGAGTTCACCCCTCCACTTT
TRBV19,TRBJ1-1,NA,NA,CASSRGNTEAFF,TGTGCCAGTAGTAGAGGGAACACTGAAGCTTTCTTT
TRBV5-4,TRBJ2-7,NA,NA,CASRPGTTLGEQYF,TGTGCCAGCAGACCCGGGACCACTCTGGGCGAGCAGTACTTC
TRBV2,TRBJ2-3,NA,TRBD2,CASSGARGVWDTQYF,TGTGCCAGCAGCGGGGCCCGGGGGGTGTGGGATACGCAGTATTTT
TRBV7-8,TRBJ2-1,once,NA,CASSLGDNEQFF,TGTGCCAGCAGCTTAGGCGACAATGAGCAGTTCTTC
TRBV6-1,TRBJ2-1,NA,TRBD1,CASTQGQGGYNEQFF,TGTGCCAGCACCCAGGGACAGGGAGGATACAATGAGCAGTTCTTC
TRBV19,TRBJ1-5,NA,TRBD1,CTSGTTTGALNQPQHF,TGTACCAGTGGTACCACGACAGGGGCACTTAATCAGCCCCAGCATTTT
TRBV13,TRBJ2-3,NA,TRBD2,CASSQGLAGGTDTQYF,TGTGCCAGCAGCCAGGGACTAGCGGGAGGCACAGATACGCAGTATTTT
TRBV29-1,TRBJ1-3,NA,NA,CSVEEPTAGNTIYF,TGCAGCGTTGAAGAACCGACAGCTGGAAACACCATATATTTT
TRBV30,TRBJ1-2,once,NA,CAWRANLGRPNYGYTF,TGTGCCTGGAGAGCCAACCTGGGACGGCCCAACTATGGCTACACCTTC
TRBV6-1,TRBJ1-3,NA,NA,CASSEGAVTGNTIYF,TGTGCCAGCAGTGAAGGGGCGGTAACTGGAAACACCATATATTTT
TRBV4-3,TRBJ1-2,NA,TRBD1,CASSQGSGTGWDGYTF,TGCGCCAGCAGCCAAGGTTCAGGGACAGGGTGGGATGGCTACACCTTC
TRBV29-1,TRBJ1-1,NA,NA,CSVEDSGRTTEAFF,TGCAGCGTTGAAGATTCGGGTAGGACCACTGAAGCTTTCTTT
TRBV7-9,TRBJ2-7,once,TRBD1,CASSVYRGSYEQYF,TGTGCCAGCAGCGTATACAGGGGCTCCTACGAGCAGTACTTC
TRBV4-2,TRBJ1-1,NA,NA,CASSQDAGRTEAFF,TGTGCCAGCAGCCAAGATGCAGGGAGAACTGAAGCTTTCTTT
TRBV7-2,TRBJ1-1,NA,NA,CASSLFPVGEDTEAFF,TGTGCCAGCAGCTTATTCCCGGTGGGGGAGGACACTGAAGCTTTCTTT
TRBV28,TRBJ1-5,NA,NA,CAIARQGNQPQHF,TGTGCCATAGCGAGGCAGGGCAATCAGCCCCAGCATTTT
TRBV7-4,TRBJ2-6,NA,TRBD1,CASSLSTGLYSGANVLTF,TGTGCCAGCAGCTTATCGACAGGGCTCTACTCTGGGGCCAACGTCCTGACTTTC
TRBV4-2,TRBJ2-2,NA,NA,CASSQDFGGLSGSGELFF,TGTGCCAGCAGCCAAGACTTTGGGGGGCTGAGCGGCTCCGGGGAGCTGTTTTTT
TRBV7-2,TRBJ2-7,NA,TRBD1,CASSQPGFGAGGSWEQYF,TGTGCCAGCAGCCAACCGGGGTTTGGGGCAGGGGGTTCGTGGGAGCAGTACTTC
TRBV5-4,TRBJ1-2,NA,NA,CASSLGARNYGYTF,TGTGCCAGCAGCCTCGGGGCGAGGAACTATGGCTACACCTTC
TRBV7-8,TRBJ1-6,NA,NA,CASSLAASWNSPLHF,TGTGCCAGCAGCTTAGCTGCCAGTTGGAATTCACCCCTCCACTTT
TRBV5-1,TRBJ2-5,NA,NA,CASSPLGLVAETQYF,TGCGCCAGCAGCCCCCTTGGGCTAGTCGCGGAGACCCAGTACTTC
TRBV7-8,TRBJ2-7,NA,TRBD2,CASSLGTSGIISYEQYF,TGTGCCAGCAGCTTAGGGACTAGCGGGATTATTTCCTACGAGCAGTACTTC
TRBV5-6,TRBJ1-1,NA,NA,CASSYRGRGYTEAFF,TGTGCCAGCAGCTACCGGGGCCGGGGGTACACTGAAGCTTTCTTT
TRBV7-2,TRBJ2-3,NA,TRBD2,CASSLASGRATSTDTQYF,TGTGCCAGCAGCTTGGCTAGCGGGAGGGCTACCAGCACAGATACGCAGTATTTT
TRBV19,TRBJ1-1,NA,NA,CASSIDLLDSLSPLNTEAFF,TGTGCCAGTAGTATAGATTTACTGGACTCACTATCCCCTTTGAACACTGAAGCTTTCTTT